These 21 T cell receptor beta chains were all obtained from the same sample, sequenced in a study of T cells in localized non-small cell lung cancer (TCRdb year 2020). Library method: the immunoSEQ multiplex PCR assay. TCRdb took over this immuneACCESS table, retaining in-frame rearrangements with V and J assigned. Such tables are incomplete; in checked studies, under half of the missing clones stem from an unresolved V gene, and the remainder is unexplained. The sample records about 40,000 clones, around nine tenths of which are singletons. Of the sample, 3.5% is held by the ten largest clones. The sample here was peripheral blood, taken before any cancer treatment. These receptors originate from a man aged 18 to 49 with stage I lung adenocarcinoma.

This rearrangement joins TRBV7-2 to TRBJ1-2; tentative D call: TRBD1 (5 bases). CDR1 is SGHTA and CDR2 is FQGNSA in the germline V gene. Trimming shortened V by 1 base and J by 1 base, and 10 bases separated the two germline ends. The CDR3 has 15 amino acids. Written as DNA, the CDR3 is TGTGCCAGCAGCTTAGGGGCAGGGATTAACTATGGCTACACCTTC. Translated, it gives CASSLGAGINYGYTF.

This clone was seen once. The chain carries TRBV5-1 and TRBJ1-3, with D tentatively TRBD1 (6 bases). Germline V gives CDR1 SGHRS, CDR2 YFSETQ. The CDR3 runs 17 residues. V was trimmed by 5 bases and J by 0 bases, leaving 18 bases between them. Written as DNA, the CDR3 is TGCGCCAGCAGTCCCGGAACAGGGCGGAACTCTGGAAACACCATATATTTT. As protein: CASSPGTGRNSGNTIYF.

V is TRBV12-5 and J is TRBJ1-3; no clear D gene. V lost 0 bases to trimming and J lost 8 bases, with 8 bases between them. This CDR3 is built from 13 residues. CDR1 LGHNT and CDR2 FRNRAP come from the germline V gene. DNA for the CDR3: TGTGCTAGTGGTTTGGTACCAACATACACCATATATTTT. Amino acids: CASGLVPTYTIYF.

This chain connects TRBV4-1 to TRBJ2-5, with D possibly TRBD1 on 6 matching bases. The CDR3 is 14 residues long. Germline CDR1 is MGHRA and CDR2 is YSYEKL. Trimming pared 6 bases from V and 1 base from J, leaving 12 bases between. The CDR3 nucleotides read TGCGCCAGCAGAGAGACAGGATTCCAAGAGACCCAGTACTTC. Amino acids: CASRETGFQETQYF.

This clone was picked up one time. This chain links TRBV6-4 with TRBJ2-6; perhaps TRBD2 as D (5 bases). Germline V gene data show CDR1 as MRHNA and CDR2 as SNTAGT. Trimming stripped 4 bases from V and 2 bases from J, with 6 bases between. The CDR3 has 14 amino acids. The CDR3 coding sequence is TGTGCCAGCAGTGTCGGGGCTGGGGCCAACGTCCTGACTTTC. Its translation is CASSVGAGANVLTF.

In its sample, this clone was seen a few times. This chain uses TRBV6-1 with TRBJ2-2; D uncertain. Looked up from germline, CDR1 is MNHNS and CDR2 is SASEGT. Trimming removed 6 bases at V and 4 bases at J, with 9 bases between. The CDR3 is made up of 13 amino acids. CDR3 in amino acids: CASRASATGELFF. CDR3 DNA: TGTGCCAGCAGGGCCAGCGCCACCGGGGAGCTGTTTTTT.

This clone has only one observation. The genes are TRBV14 and TRBJ1-1; D possibly corresponds to TRBD1 (6 bases). Germline values: CDR1 SGHDN, CDR2 FVKESK. V lost 5 bases and J 0 bases, leaving 7 bases between the germline ends. The CDR3 runs to 13 residues. CDR3 sequence (DNA): TGTGCCAGCAGCGGACAGTTGAACACTGAAGCTTTCTTT. It encodes CASSGQLNTEAFF.

The V gene is TRBV6-1, the J gene TRBJ2-7; D is perhaps TRBD2 (6 bases). V shed 1 base and J shed 2 bases, with 18 bases lying between them. The CDR3 extends over 17 amino acids. Germline V gene sequence: CDR1 MNHNS, CDR2 SASEGT. The CDR3 region has the DNA TGTGCCAGCAGTGAAGGCCTAGCGCAAAAGGGTACCTACGAGCAGTACTTC. Amino acid sequence: CASSEGLAQKGTYEQYF.

Worth noting for this clone: Distinct nucleotide sequences in the sample also encode this CDR3. V gene TRBV2 combines with J gene TRBJ1-6; no clear D. V was trimmed by 7 bases and J by 10 bases, leaving 20 bases between them. The CDR3 contains 15 residues. Germline lookup yields CDR1 SNHLY and CDR2 FYNNEI. CDR3 sequence: CASIQEAGVGSPLHF. The DNA for the CDR3 is TGTGCCAGCATCCAAGAGGCAGGAGTTGGATCACCCCTCCACTTT.

V is TRBV2 and J is TRBJ2-1, with 7 bases lining up with TRBD1. The CDR3 spans 15 residues. Germline CDR1 is SNHLY and CDR2 is FYNNEI. Trimming removed 7 bases from V and 6 bases from J; junction bases left unmatched: 12. CDR3 protein: CASTGQTGSSNEQFF. DNA for the CDR3: TGTGCCAGCACCGGCCAGACAGGGAGTAGCAATGAGCAGTTCTTC.

This clone was recorded only once. The chain is built from TRBV4-3 and TRBJ2-1, with 10 positions matching TRBD2. The CDR3 length is 20 residues. Losses at the gene ends were 0 bases for V and 3 bases for J; bases not matched to a gene: 14. In germline, CDR1 is LGHNA, CDR2 YSLEER. As DNA, the CDR3 is TGCGCCAGCAGCCAAGATGCGGTAGCGGGGGGCCCAGGGTACTACAATGAGCAGTTCTTC. Its translation: CASSQDAVAGGPGYYNEQFF.

The chain combines TRBV5-1 with TRBJ2-7, with 10 bases fitting TRBD1. V shed 4 bases and J 2 bases; nucleotides not matched to a gene: 6. CDR1 and CDR2 from the germline V gene are SGHRS and YFSETQ. The CDR3 runs 15 residues. The CDR3 region is CASSAGTGVTYEQYF. Written as DNA, the CDR3 is TGCGCCAGCAGCGCCGGGACAGGGGTCACCTACGAGCAGTACTTC.

The chain uses TRBV2 and TRBJ2-7, with 9 positions matching TRBD1. The length of the CDR3 is 15 residues. V gave up 6 bases and J gave up 2 bases; unmatched junction bases: 8. Germline loops: CDR1 SNHLY, CDR2 FYNNEI. This CDR3 is CASRGTGTGTYEQYF. The DNA of the CDR3 is TGTGCCAGCAGGGGGACAGGGACAGGGACCTACGAGCAGTACTTC.

CDR3 in DNA: TGTGCCAGCAGCTTAGATCAGGACAAGGGGCTCGACACTGAAGCTTTCTTT. Translating it yields CASSLDQDKGLDTEAFF. The chain combines TRBV11-2 with TRBJ1-1, with D tentatively TRBD1 (5 bases). This CDR3 region has 17 residues. V was cut by 0 bases and J by 3 bases, with 17 bases left in between. Germline V gene data show CDR1 as SGHAT and CDR2 as FQNNGV.

The rearrangement uses TRBV14 and TRBJ2-7; D not certain. The CDR3 extends over 12 amino acids. V was pared by 1 base and J by 12 bases, with 13 bases between. Germline V CDR1 and CDR2: SGHDN, FVKESK. CDR3 nucleotides: TGTGCCAGCAGCCAAGTGCCAGCCGTGCGGTACTTC. It encodes CASSQVPAVRYF. The full variable domain, completed using reference TRBV14 and TRBJ2-7, is EAGVTQFPSHSVIEKGQTVTLRCDPISGHDNLYWYRRVMGKEIKFLLHFVKESKQDESGMPNNRFLAERTGGTYSTLKVQPAELEDSGVYFCASSQVPAVRYFGPGTRLTVT.

This chain links TRBV10-3 with TRBJ2-7; 8 bases match TRBD2. The CDR3 length is 13 residues. CDR1 and CDR2 from the germline V gene are ENHRY and SYGVKD. With 10 bases clipped from V and 7 bases from J, the junction kept 12 bases outside the gene matches. The CDR3 DNA reads TGTGCCACCATCCCCAGCGGGGGAAGAGAGCAGTACTTC. This codes for CATIPSGGREQYF.

The genes are TRBV6-5 and TRBJ2-5, with 12 positions matching TRBD2. CDR3 length equals 15 residues. V was pared by 2 bases and J by 3 bases, with 1 base of the junction left unmatched. Germline lookup yields CDR1 MNHEY and CDR2 SVGAGI. The CDR3 sequence is CASSYASGGEETQYF. Here the CDR3 DNA reads TGTGCCAGCAGTTACGCTAGCGGGGGGGAAGAGACCCAGTACTTC.

This clone was recorded only once. This chain connects TRBV19 to TRBJ2-2; perhaps TRBD2 as D (5 bases). This CDR3 contains 13 residues. The germline CDR1 and CDR2 sequences are LNHDA and SQIVND (reference sequence). V was cut by 7 bases and J by 4 bases, with 10 bases left in between. The DNA of the CDR3 is TGTGCCAGTATTGGAGGTTTCACCGGGGAGCTGTTTTTT. Residues: CASIGGFTGELFF.

V and J are TRBV30 and TRBJ1-4, with D unresolved. The CDR3 extends over 12 amino acids. CDR1 and CDR2 (germline): GTSNPN, SVGIG (reference sequence). Deletions cut 2 bases from V and 7 bases from J, with 8 bases between. The CDR3 region is CAWSRMGEKLFF. For the CDR3, the DNA is TGTGCCTGGAGTCGGATGGGTGAAAAACTGTTTTTT.

V is TRBV10-3 and J is TRBJ1-2; D possibly corresponds to TRBD1 (6 bases). Trimming left V 4 bases short and J 4 bases short, with 10 bases between. The CDR3 runs 13 residues. Germline V gives CDR1 ENHRY, CDR2 SYGVKD. CDR3 sequence: CAISVTGRYGYTF. Written as DNA, the CDR3 is TGTGCCATCAGTGTCACAGGGCGCTATGGCTACACCTTC.

This rearrangement joins TRBV5-1 to TRBJ1-1; no firm D call. This CDR3 spans 13 amino acids. V shed 5 bases and J shed 6 bases, with 14 bases lying between them. The germline V gene has CDR1 SGHRS and CDR2 YFSETQ. This CDR3 is CASRLKRAAEAFF. In DNA form, the CDR3 reads TGCGCCAGCAGACTCAAAAGGGCGGCTGAAGCTTTCTTT. Drawing the rest from reference TRBV5-1 and TRBJ1-1, the complete variable domain is KAGVTQTPRYLIKTRGQQVTLSCSPISGHRSVSWYQQTPGQGLQFLFEYFSETQRNKGNFPGRFSGRQFSNSRSEMNVSTLELGDSALYLCASRLKRAAEAFFGQGTRLTVV.